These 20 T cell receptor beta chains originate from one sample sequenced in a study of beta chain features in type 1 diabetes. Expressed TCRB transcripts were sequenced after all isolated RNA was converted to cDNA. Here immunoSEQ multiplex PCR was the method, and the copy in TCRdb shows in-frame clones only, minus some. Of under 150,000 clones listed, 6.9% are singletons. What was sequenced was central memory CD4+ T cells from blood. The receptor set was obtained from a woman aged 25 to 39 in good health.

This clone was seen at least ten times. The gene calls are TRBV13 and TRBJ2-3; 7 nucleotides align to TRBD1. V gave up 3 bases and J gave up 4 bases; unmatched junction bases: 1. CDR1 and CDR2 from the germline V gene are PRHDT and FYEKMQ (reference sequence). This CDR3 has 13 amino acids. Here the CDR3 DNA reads TGTGCCAGCAGCTTTGACAGGGCAGATACGCAGTATTTT. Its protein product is CASSFDRADTQYF.

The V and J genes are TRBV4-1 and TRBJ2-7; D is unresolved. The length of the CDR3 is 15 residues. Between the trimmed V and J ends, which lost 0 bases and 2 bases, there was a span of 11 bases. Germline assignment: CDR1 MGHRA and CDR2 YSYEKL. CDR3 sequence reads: CASSQDRVSAYEQYF. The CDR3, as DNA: TGCGCCAGCAGCCAAGATCGGGTCAGCGCCTACGAGCAGTACTTC.

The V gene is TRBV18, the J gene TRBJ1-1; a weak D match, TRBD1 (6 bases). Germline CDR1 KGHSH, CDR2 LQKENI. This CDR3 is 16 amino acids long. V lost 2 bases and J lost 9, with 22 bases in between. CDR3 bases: TGTGCCAGCTCACCAGGGGGGGCCGACTATTTGTCCCAAGCTTTCTTT. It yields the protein CASSPGGADYLSQAFF.

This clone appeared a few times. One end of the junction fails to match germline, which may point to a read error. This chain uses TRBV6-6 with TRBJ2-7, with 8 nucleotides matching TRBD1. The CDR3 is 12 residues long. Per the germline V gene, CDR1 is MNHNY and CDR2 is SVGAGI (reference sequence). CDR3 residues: CASSSADRAFSF. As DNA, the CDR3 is TGTGCCAGCAGTTCCGCGGACAGGGCTTTCTCCTTC.

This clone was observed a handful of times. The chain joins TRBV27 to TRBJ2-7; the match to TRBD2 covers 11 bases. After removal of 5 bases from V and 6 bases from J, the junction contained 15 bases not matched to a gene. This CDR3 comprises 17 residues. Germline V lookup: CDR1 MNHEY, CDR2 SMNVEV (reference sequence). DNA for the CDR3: TGTGCCAGCAGTCCACTAATGACTAGCGGGATCTCTCTCGAGCAGTACTTC. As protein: CASSPLMTSGISLEQYF.

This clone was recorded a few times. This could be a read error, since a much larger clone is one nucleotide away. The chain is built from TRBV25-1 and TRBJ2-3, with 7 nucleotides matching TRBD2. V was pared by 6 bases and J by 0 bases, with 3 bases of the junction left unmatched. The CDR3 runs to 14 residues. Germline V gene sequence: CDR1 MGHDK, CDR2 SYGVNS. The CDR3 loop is CASSLAASTDTQYF. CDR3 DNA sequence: TGTGCCAGCAGCCTAGCGGCTAGCACAGATACGCAGTATTTT.

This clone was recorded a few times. CDR3 DNA sequence: TGCGCCAGCAGCCAGCCGGGAACCTACGAGCAGTACTTC. Its translation is CASSQPGTYEQYF. This chain links TRBV4-3 with TRBJ2-7; TRBD2 might be the D (5 bases). CDR1 and CDR2 from the germline V gene are LGHNA and YSLEER. The V end lost 3 bases, the J end lost 2 bases, and 8 bases lay between the germline ends. The CDR3 totals 13 residues.

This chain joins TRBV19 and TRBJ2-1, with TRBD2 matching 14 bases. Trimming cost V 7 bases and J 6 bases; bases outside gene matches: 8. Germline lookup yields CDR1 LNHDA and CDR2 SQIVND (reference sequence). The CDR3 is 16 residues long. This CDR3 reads CASTQGTSGSRNEQFF. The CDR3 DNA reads TGTGCCAGTACCCAGGGGACTAGCGGGAGCCGCAATGAGCAGTTCTTC.

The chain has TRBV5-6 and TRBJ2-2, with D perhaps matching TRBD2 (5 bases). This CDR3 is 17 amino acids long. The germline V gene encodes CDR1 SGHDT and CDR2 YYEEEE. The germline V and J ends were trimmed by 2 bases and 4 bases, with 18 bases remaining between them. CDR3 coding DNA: TGTGCCAGCAGCTTTGGGTTCCTGGCGGCGGGCACCGGGGAGCTGTTTTTT. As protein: CASSFGFLAAGTGELFF.

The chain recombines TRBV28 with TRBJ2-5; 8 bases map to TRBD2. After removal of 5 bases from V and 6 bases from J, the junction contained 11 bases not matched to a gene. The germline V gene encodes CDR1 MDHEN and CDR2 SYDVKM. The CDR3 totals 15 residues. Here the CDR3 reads CASSRPASGLKTQYF. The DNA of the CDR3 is TGTGCCAGCAGTCGCCCCGCTAGCGGGCTAAAGACCCAGTACTTC. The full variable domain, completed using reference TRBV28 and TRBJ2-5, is DVKVTQSSRYLVKRTGEKVFLECVQDMDHENMFWYRQDPGLGLRLIYFSYDVKMKEKGDIPEGYSVSREKKERFSLILESASTNQTSMYLCASSRPASGLKTQYFGPGTRLLVL.

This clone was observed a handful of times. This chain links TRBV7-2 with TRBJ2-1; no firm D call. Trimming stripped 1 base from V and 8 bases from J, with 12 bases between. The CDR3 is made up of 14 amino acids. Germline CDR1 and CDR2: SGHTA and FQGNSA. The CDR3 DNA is TGTGCCAGCAGCTTAGATGACTCCCGGGATGAGCAGTTCTTC. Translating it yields CASSLDDSRDEQFF.

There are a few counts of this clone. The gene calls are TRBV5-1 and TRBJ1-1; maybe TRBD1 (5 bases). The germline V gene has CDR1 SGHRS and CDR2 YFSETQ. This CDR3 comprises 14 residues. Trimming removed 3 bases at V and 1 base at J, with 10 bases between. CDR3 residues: CASSSRASNTEAFF. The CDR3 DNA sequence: TGCGCCAGCAGCTCCAGGGCCTCGAACACTGAAGCTTTCTTT.

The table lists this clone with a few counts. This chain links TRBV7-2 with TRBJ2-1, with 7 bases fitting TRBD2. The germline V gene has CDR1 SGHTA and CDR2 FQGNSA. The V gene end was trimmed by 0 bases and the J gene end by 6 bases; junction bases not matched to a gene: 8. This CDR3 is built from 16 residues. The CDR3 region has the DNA TGTGCCAGCAGCTTAGCGGGCGGGAGCACTGGCAATGAGCAGTTCTTC. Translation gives CASSLAGGSTGNEQFF.

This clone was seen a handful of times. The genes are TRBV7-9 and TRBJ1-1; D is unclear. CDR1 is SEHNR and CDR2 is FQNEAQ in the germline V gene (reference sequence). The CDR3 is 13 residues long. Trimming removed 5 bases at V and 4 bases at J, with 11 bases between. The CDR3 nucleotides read TGTGCCAGCAGCACCCAACACGCCACTGAAGCTTTCTTT. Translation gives CASSTQHATEAFF. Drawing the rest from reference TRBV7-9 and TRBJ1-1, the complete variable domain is DTGVSQNPRHKITKRGQNVTFRCDPISEHNRLYWYRQTLGQGPEFLTYFQNEAQLEKSRLLSDRFSAERPKGSFSTLEIQRTEQGDSAMYLCASSTQHATEAFFGQGTRLTVV.

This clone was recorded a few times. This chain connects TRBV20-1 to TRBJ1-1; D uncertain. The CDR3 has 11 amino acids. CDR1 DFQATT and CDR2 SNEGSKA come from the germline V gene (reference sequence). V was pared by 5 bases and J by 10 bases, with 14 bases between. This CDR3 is CSALHDKPAFF. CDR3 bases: TGCAGTGCTCTTCACGACAAACCAGCTTTCTTT.

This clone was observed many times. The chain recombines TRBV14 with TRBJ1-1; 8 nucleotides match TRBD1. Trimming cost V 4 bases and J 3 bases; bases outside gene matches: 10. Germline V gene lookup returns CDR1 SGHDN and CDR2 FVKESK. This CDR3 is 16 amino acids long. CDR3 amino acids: CASSPLTGAVYTEAFF. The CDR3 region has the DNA TGTGCCAGCAGCCCTCTGACAGGGGCAGTGTACACTGAAGCTTTCTTT.

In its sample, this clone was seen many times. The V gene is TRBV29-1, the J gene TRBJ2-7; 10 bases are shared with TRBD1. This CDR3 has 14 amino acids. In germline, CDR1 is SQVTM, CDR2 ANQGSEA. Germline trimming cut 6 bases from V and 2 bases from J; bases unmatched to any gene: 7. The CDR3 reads CSVERGTGAYEQYF. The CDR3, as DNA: TGCAGCGTCGAGAGAGGGACAGGGGCCTACGAGCAGTACTTC.

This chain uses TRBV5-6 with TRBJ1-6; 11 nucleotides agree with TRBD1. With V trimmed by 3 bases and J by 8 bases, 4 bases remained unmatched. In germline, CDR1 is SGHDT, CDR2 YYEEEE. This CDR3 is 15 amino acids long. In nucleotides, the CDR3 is TGTGCCAGCAGCTGGACAGGGGGCGATTATTCACCCCTCCACTTT. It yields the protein CASSWTGGDYSPLHF.

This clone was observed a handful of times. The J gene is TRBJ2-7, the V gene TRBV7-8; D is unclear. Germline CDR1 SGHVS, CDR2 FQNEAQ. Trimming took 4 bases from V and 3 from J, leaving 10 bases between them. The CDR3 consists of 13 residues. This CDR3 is CASSSPGDYEQYF. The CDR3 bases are TGTGCCAGCAGCTCCCCAGGTGACTACGAGCAGTACTTC.

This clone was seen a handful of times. The CDR3 DNA follows: TGCGCCAGCAGCCGTAGGACCGGGAGGACCCGATTACCCTACGAGCAGTACTTC. As protein: CASSRRTGRTRLPYEQYF. The chain joins TRBV4-3 to TRBJ2-7; 7 bases line up with TRBD2. The V and J ends lost 4 bases and 2 bases, in that order; junction bases with no gene match: 17. Germline lookup yields CDR1 LGHNA and CDR2 YSLEER. The CDR3 contains 18 residues.